This T cell receptor (beta chain) is from a study of CD8 T cells in ankylosing spondylitis. The CDR3 is made up of 11 amino acids. Trimming left V 4 bases short and J 7 bases short, with 5 bases between. Each CDR3 protein gets one entry after TCRdb re-called the 5' RACE reads with MiXCR. The sample shows 37,000 or so distinct CDR3 sequences, 16% of them seen only once. Study findings and constraints: Both synovial fluid and blood in reactive arthritis had previously been reported to carry some motif variants.

This clonotype has just a few counts. Its target is not known. The V call is TRBV12-3 or TRBV12-4, the J call TRBJ2-1; no reliable D call. The sample comprised blood. The TCR sequence derives from a male donor with ankylosing spondylitis or in good health (not recorded which). The CDR3 nucleotides are TGTGCCAGCAGTTCCCTAAATGAGCAGTTCTTC. Amino acid sequence: CASSSLNEQFF.